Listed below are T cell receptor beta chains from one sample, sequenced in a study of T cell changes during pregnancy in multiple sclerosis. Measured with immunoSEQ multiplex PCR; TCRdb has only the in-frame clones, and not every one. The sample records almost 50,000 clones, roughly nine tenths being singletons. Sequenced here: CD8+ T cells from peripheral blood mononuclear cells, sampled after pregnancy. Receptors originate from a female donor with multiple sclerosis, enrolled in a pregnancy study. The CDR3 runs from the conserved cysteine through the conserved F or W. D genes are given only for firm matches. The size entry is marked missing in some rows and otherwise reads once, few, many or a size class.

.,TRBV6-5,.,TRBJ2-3,CASSPGDTQYF,TGTGCCAGCAGTCCCGGGGATACGCAGTATTTT
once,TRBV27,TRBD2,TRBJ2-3,CASSRGTSGGDTQYF,TGTGCCAGCAGTAGGGGGACTAGCGGGGGTGATACGCAGTATTTT
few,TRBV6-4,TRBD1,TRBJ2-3,CASSEGQNTDTQYF,TGTGCCAGCAGCGAGGGACAGAACACAGATACGCAGTATTTT
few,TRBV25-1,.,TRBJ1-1,CASSGAEAFF,TGTGCCAGCAGCGGGGCTGAAGCTTTCTTT
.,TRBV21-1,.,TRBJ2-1,CASSIPTDTNYNEQFF,TGTGCCAGCAGCATACCGACGGATACTAATTACAATGAGCAGTTCTTC
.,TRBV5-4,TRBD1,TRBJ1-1,CASSLASGGLNTEAFF,TGTGCCAGCAGCTTGGCGTCAGGGGGGCTGAACACTGAAGCTTTCTTT
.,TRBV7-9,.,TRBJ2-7,CASSQEPGEQYF,TGTGCCAGCAGCCAGGAGCCGGGGGAGCAGTACTTC
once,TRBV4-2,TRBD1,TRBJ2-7,CASSQDIALDRGDRSYEQYF,TGTGCCAGCAGCCAAGATATCGCGTTGGATAGAGGGGACAGGAGTTACGAGCAGTACTTC
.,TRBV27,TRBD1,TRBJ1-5,CASSPTGGRANQPQHF,TGTGCCAGCAGTCCCACAGGGGGAAGGGCCAATCAGCCCCAGCATTTT
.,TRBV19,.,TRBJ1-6,CASSTSGPSYNSPLHF,TGTGCCAGTAGTACCTCTGGGCCTTCCTATAATTCACCCCTCCACTTT
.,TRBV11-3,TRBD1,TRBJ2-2,CASSGTGAGELFF,TGTGCCAGCAGCGGGACAGGGGCCGGGGAGCTGTTTTTT
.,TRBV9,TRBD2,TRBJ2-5,CASSVAHSGGHQETQYF,TGTGCCAGCAGCGTAGCCCATAGCGGGGGACACCAAGAGACCCAGTACTTC
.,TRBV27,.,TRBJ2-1,CASSLAGPYNEQFF,TGTGCCAGCAGCCTGGCGGGCCCCTACAATGAGCAGTTCTTC
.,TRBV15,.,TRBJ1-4,CATSSKAGVFGEKLFF,TGTGCCACCAGCAGTAAAGCCGGAGTATTCGGTGAAAAACTGTTTTTT
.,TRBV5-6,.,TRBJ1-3,CASSFGGGRNTIYF,TGTGCCAGCAGCTTCGGGGGAGGAAGGAACACCATATATTTT
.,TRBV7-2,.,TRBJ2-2,CASSPRSGELFF,TGTGCCAGCAGCCCGCGATCCGGGGAGCTGTTTTTT
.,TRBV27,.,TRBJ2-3,CASSLSPGADTQYF,TGTGCCAGCAGTTTATCCCCTGGGGCGGATACGCAGTATTTT
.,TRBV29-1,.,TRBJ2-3,CSVEDSRLDGLATDTQYF,TGCAGCGTTGAAGATAGTAGGCTGGATGGGCTGGCCACAGATACGCAGTATTTT
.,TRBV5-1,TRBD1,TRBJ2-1,CASSLGTGLGDEQFF,TGCGCCAGCAGCCTCGGGACAGGGCTGGGCGATGAGCAGTTCTTC
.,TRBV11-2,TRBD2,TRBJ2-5,CASSLNSGGVSEYF,TGTGCCAGCAGCTTAAATAGCGGGGGGGTATCCGAGTACTTC
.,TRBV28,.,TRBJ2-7,CASSLWKRYSYEQYF,TGTGCCAGCAGTTTATGGAAGCGGTACTCCTACGAGCAGTACTTC
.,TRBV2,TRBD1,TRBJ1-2,CASRDRHYGYTF,TGTGCCAGCCGGGACAGACACTATGGCTACACCTTC
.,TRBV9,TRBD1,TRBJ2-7,CASSVVGTGDEQYF,TGTGCCAGCAGCGTAGTGGGGACAGGGGACGAGCAGTACTTC
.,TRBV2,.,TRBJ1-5,CASLDRNNQPQHF,TGTGCCAGCCTTGACAGGAACAATCAGCCCCAGCATTTT
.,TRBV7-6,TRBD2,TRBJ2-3,CASSLALAGGPSSTDTQYF,TGTGCCAGCAGCTTAGCTCTAGCGGGGGGGCCTTCTAGCACAGATACGCAGTATTTT
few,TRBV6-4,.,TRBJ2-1,CASSSGESSYNEQFF,TGTGCCAGCAGTTCAGGGGAAAGCTCCTACAATGAGCAGTTCTTC
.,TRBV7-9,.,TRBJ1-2,CASSLGLIDGYTF,TGTGCCAGCAGCTTGGGACTTATCGACGGCTACACCTTC